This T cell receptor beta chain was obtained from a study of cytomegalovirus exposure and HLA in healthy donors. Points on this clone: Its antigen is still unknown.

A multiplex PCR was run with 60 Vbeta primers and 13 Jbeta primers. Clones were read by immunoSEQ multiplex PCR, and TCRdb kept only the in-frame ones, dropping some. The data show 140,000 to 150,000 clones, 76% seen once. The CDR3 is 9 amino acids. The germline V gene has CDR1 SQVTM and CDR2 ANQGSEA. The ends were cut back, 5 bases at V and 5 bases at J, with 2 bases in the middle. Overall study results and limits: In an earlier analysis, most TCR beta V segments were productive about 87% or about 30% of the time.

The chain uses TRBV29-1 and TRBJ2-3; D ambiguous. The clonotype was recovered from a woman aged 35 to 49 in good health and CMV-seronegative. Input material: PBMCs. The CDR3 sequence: CSVLDTQYF. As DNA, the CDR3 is TGCAGCGTTCTAGATACGCAGTATTTT.